The clone carrying this T cell receptor (beta chain) came up once. The source of the sample is a study of blood T cell repertoires in COVID-19. Overall study context: The United States, Italy and Spain provided the acute and convalescent COVID-19 samples. Sample material is recorded as cDNA or gDNA derived from T cells, B-cell-depleted T cells, or PBMCs.

The CDR3 runs to 12 residues. Germline V CDR1 and CDR2: SNHLY, FYNNEI. Trimming pared 7 bases from V and 5 bases from J, leaving 8 bases between. Here immunoSEQ multiplex PCR was the method, and the copy in TCRdb shows in-frame clones only, minus some. Among approximately 150,000 clones listed, roughly 89% were seen once. The sample was peripheral blood. The sequence was collected from a woman aged 60 to 75 who had recovered from COVID-19. V gene TRBV2 combines with J gene TRBJ2-2; D gene unclear. This CDR3 reads CASTKNTGELFF. CDR3 in DNA: TGTGCCAGCACTAAAAATACCGGGGAGCTGTTTTTT.